This TCR beta chain was observed in a study of blood T cell repertoires in COVID-19. Trimming removed 3 bases at V and 5 bases at J, with 14 bases between. The CDR3 extends over 15 amino acids. Germline V gene sequence: CDR1 SNHLY, CDR2 FYNNEI. As processed by the authors: Nucleated cell number was recorded as an estimate derived from reference gene primer amplification. Sequencing used immunoSEQ multiplex PCR; TCRdb keeps in-frame clones, though not all of them. That table furnishes V, J and clone size, whereas the DNA furnished D and trimming. The sample shows some 99,000 clones, 75% to 85% of them seen only once.

The V and J genes are TRBV2 and TRBJ1-3, with D tentatively TRBD1 (6 bases). The receptor's source is a woman of 80 years or more with active or convalescent COVID-19. Sequencing was done on a sample of peripheral blood. The CDR3 here is CASSDGRGNRNTIYF. CDR3 DNA: TGTGCCAGCAGTGATGGCAGGGGTAATAGAAACACCATATATTTT.